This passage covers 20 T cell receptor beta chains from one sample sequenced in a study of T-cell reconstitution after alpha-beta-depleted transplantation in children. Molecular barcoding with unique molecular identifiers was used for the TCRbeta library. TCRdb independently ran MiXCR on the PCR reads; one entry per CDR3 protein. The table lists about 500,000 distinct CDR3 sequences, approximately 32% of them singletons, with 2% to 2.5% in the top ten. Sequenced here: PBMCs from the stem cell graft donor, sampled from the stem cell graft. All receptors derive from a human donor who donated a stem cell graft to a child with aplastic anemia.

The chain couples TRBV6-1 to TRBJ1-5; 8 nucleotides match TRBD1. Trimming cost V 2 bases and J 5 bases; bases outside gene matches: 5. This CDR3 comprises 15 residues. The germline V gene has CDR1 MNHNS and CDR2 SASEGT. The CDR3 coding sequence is TGTGCCAGCAGTGAATTGGCGGGACAGGATCAGCCCCAGCATTTT. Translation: CASSELAGQDQPQHF.

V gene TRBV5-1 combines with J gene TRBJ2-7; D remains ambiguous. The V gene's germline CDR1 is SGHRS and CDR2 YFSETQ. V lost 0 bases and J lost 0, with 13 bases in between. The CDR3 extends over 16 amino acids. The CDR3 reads CASSLVFQAISYEQYF. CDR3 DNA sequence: TGCGCCAGCAGCTTGGTATTTCAGGCGATCTCCTACGAGCAGTACTTC. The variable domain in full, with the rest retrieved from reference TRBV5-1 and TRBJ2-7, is KAGVTQTPRYLIKTRGQQVTLSCSPISGHRSVSWYQQTPGQGLQFLFEYFSETQRNKGNFPGRFSGRQFSNSRSEMNVSTLELGDSALYLCASSLVFQAISYEQYFGPGTRLTVT.

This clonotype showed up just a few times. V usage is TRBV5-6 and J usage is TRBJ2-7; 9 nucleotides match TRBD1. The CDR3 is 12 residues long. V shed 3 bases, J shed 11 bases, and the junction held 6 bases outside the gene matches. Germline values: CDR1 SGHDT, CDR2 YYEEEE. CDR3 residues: CASSSGQGPEYV. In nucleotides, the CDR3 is TGTGCCAGCAGCTCCGGACAGGGGCCAGAGTACGTC.

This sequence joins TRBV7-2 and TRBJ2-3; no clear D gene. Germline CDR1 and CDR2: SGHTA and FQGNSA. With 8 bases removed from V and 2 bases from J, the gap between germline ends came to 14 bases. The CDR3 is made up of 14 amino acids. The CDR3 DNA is TGTGCCAGCCCAGAAGGACCCAACACAGATACGCAGTATTTT. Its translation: CASPEGPNTDTQYF.

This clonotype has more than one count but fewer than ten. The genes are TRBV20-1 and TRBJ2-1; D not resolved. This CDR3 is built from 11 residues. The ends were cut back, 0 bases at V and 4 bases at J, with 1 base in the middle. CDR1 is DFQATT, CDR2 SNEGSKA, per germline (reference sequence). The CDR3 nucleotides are TGCAGTGCTAGAGAATACAATGAGCAGTTCTTC. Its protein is CSAREYNEQFF.

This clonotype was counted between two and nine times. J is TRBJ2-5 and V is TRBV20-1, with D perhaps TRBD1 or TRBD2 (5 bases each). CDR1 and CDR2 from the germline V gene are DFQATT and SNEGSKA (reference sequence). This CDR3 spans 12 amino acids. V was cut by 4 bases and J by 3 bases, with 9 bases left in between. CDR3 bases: TGCAGTGCTAACCAGGGAGAAGAGACCCAGTACTTC. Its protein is CSANQGEETQYF.

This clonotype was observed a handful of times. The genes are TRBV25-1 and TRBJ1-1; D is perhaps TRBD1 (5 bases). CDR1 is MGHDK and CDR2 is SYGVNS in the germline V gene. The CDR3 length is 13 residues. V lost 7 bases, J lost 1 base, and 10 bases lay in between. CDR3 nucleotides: TGTGCCAGCAAGAGGGACGGGAACACTGAAGCTTTCTTT. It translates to CASKRDGNTEAFF. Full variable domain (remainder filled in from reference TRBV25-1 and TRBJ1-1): EADIYQTPRYLVIGTGKKITLECSQTMGHDKMYWYQQDPGMELHLIHYSYGVNSTEKGDLSSESTVSRIRTEHFPLTLESARPSHTSQYLCASKRDGNTEAFFGQGTRLTVV.

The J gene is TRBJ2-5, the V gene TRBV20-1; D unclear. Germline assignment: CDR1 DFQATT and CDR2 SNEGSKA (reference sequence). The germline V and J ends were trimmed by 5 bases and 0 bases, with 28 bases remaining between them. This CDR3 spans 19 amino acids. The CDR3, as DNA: TGCAGTGCTTTCCTACAATCCTTTTGGGCTAGAGAATACCAAGAGACCCAGTACTTC. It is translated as CSAFLQSFWAREYQETQYF.

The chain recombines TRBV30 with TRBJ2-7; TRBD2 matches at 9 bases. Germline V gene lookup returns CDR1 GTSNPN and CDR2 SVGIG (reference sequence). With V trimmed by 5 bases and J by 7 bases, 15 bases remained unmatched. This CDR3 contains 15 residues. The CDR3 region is CAWDALLAGGPEQYF. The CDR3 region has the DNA TGTGCCTGGGACGCTTTACTAGCGGGCGGTCCGGAGCAGTACTTC.

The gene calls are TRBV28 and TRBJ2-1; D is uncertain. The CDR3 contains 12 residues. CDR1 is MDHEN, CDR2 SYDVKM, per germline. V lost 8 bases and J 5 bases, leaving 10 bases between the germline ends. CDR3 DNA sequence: TGTGCCAGCCGTATTCCCCACAATGAGCAGTTCTTC. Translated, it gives CASRIPHNEQFF. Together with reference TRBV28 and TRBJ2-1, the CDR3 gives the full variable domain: DVKVTQSSRYLVKRTGEKVFLECVQDMDHENMFWYRQDPGLGLRLIYFSYDVKMKEKGDIPEGYSVSREKKERFSLILESASTNQTSMYLCASRIPHNEQFFGPGTRLTVL.

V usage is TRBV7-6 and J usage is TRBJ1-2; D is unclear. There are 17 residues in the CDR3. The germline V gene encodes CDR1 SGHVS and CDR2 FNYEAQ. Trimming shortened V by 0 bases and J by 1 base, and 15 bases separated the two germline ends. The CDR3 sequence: CASSLAGSSSSNYGYTF. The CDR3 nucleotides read TGTGCCAGCAGCTTAGCAGGGAGCTCCTCAAGTAACTATGGCTACACCTTC. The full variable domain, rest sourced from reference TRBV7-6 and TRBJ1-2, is GAGVSQSPRYKVTKRGQDVALRCDPISGHVSLYWYRQALGQGPEFLTYFNYEAQQDKSGLPNDRFSAERPEGSISTLTIQRTEQRDSAMYRCASSLAGSSSSNYGYTFGSGTRLTVV.

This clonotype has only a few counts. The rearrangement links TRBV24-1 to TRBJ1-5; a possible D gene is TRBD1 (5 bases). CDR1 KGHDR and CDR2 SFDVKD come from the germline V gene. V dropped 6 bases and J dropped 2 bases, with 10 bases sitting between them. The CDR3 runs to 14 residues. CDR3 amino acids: CATSLGGGNQPQHF. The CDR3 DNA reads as TGTGCCACCAGTCTCGGGGGAGGCAATCAGCCCCAGCATTTT.

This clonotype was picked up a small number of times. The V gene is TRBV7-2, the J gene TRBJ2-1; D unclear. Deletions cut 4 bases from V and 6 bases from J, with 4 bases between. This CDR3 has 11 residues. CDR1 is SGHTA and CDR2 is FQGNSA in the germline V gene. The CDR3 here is CASSSINEQFF. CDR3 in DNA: TGTGCCAGCAGCTCCATCAATGAGCAGTTCTTC. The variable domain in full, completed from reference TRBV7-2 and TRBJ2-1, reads GAGVSQSPSNKVTEKGKDVELRCDPISGHTALYWYRQSLGQGLEFLIYFQGNSAPDKSGLPSDRFSAERTGGSVSTLTIQRTQQEDSAVYLCASSSINEQFFGPGTRLTVL.

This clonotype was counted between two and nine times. CDR3 nucleotides: TGTGCCAGACCGGGACTAGCGGGATACAATGAGCAGTTCTTC. It specifies CARPGLAGYNEQFF. This rearrangement joins TRBV10-3 to TRBJ2-1, with TRBD2 identical over 13 bases. Germline V gives CDR1 ENHRY, CDR2 SYGVKD. V lost 10 bases, J lost 4 bases, and 4 bases stayed unmatched. The CDR3 sequence is 14 residues long.

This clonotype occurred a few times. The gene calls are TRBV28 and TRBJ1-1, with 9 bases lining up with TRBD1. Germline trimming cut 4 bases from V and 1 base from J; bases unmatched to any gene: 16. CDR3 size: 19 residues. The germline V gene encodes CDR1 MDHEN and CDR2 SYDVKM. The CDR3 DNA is TGTGCCAGCAGTTCCTTTCGGGACAGGGTAACTCTGAAGAACACTGAAGCTTTCTTT. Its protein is CASSSFRDRVTLKNTEAFF.

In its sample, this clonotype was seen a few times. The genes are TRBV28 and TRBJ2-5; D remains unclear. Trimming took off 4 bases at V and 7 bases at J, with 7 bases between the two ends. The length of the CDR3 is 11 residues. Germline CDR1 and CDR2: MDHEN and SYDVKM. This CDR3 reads CASSYLGTQYF. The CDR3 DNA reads TGTGCCAGCAGTTATCTGGGGACCCAGTACTTC.

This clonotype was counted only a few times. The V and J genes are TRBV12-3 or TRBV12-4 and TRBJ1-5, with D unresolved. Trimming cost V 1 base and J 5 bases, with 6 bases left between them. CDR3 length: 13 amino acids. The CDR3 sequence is CASSLEWDQPQHF. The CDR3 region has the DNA TGTGCCAGCAGTTTAGAGTGGGATCAGCCCCAGCATTTT.

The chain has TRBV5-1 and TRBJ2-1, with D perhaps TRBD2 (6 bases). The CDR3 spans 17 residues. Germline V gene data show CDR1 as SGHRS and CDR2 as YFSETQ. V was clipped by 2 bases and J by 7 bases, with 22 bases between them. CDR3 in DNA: TGCGCCAGCAGCTTCGGAGGGAGAGACTTCTGGGCGAATGAGCAGTTCTTC. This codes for CASSFGGRDFWANEQFF.

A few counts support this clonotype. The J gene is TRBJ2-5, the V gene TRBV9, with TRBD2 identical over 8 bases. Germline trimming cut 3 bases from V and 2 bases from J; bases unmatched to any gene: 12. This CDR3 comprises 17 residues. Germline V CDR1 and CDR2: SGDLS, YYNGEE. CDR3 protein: CASSEGPGLAGQETQYF. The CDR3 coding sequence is TGTGCCAGCAGCGAGGGGCCGGGATTAGCGGGACAAGAGACCCAGTACTTC.

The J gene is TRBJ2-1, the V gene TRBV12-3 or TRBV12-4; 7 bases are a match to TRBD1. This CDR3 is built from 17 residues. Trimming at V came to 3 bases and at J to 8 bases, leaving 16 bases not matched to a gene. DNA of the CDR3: TGTGCCAGCAGTTTCCGGACAGGCCCAACACCATGGGATGAGCAGTTCTTC. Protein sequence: CASSFRTGPTPWDEQFF.